A single sample is the source of the 4 T cell receptor beta chains below, sequenced in a study of identical twins. MiXCR, run by TCRdb on the 5' RACE reads, gives a single entry per CDR3 protein. This table holds some 570,000 distinct CDR3 sequences, about a fifth found once. These records were also assigned to another study, of yellow fever vaccine responses in identical twins.

The sample was CD4+ T cells sorted from blood. The receptors were sampled from a woman between 18 and 29 years old in good health.

The chain joins TRBV20-1 to TRBJ1-1; no clear D gene. Trimming removed 3 bases from V and 7 bases from J, with 9 bases in between. Germline assignment: CDR1 DFQATT and CDR2 SNEGSKA (reference sequence). The CDR3 consists of 11 residues. Here the CDR3 DNA reads TGCAGTGCTAGGAGAGGTTTTGAAGCTTTCTTT. It yields the protein CSARRGFEAFF.

This clonotype has a single count. V usage is TRBV29-1 and J usage is TRBJ2-1; D not certain. V gave up 5 bases and J gave up 2 bases, with 10 bases separating them. CDR1 and CDR2 from the germline V gene are SQVTM and ANQGSEA. The CDR3 consists of 13 residues. CDR3 bases: TGCAGCGTTCGAGCCGTAGCCTACAATGAGCAGTTCTTC. This translates into CSVRAVAYNEQFF.

This clonotype was seen more than once but under ten times. The chain carries TRBV29-1 and TRBJ2-7; 8 nucleotides match TRBD2. The V and J ends lost 3 bases and 3 bases, in that order; junction bases with no gene match: 16. Germline assignment: CDR1 SQVTM and CDR2 ANQGSEA. The CDR3 contains 17 residues. The CDR3 coding sequence is TGCAGCGTTGAGGGGTCAGGCAGCGGGAGTGTAATCTACGAGCAGTACTTC. Translation: CSVEGSGSGSVIYEQYF.

This clonotype has just a few counts. The chain links TRBV7-3 to TRBJ2-2; tentatively, D is TRBD1 or TRBD2 (6 bases each). The CDR3 spans 17 residues. V lost 5 bases and J lost 6, with 22 bases in between. The V gene's germline CDR1 is SGHTA and CDR2 FQGTGA. Written as DNA, the CDR3 is TGTGCCAGCAGCCCACGTCCCGGGGGCCCTACGGCCGGGGAGCTGTTTTTT. Translating it yields CASSPRPGGPTAGELFF.